Here is one TCR beta chain with its context. Its antigen is not identified. The method was immunoSEQ multiplex PCR; TCRdb's version includes in-frame clones alone and lacks a portion of them. The table lists some 150,000 clones, 90% of them singletons, with less than 2% in the top ten. The V and J ends lost 3 bases and 5 bases respectively, with 19 bases between them. This CDR3 has 17 amino acids. Germline-derived CDR1 and CDR2 are LGHNA and YSLEER. The source of the sample is a study of T cell responses to AZD1222 COVID-19 vaccine. Study results and limitations: Spike as a whole was targeted by vaccine-associated CD4 TCRs, dominant at 160-218 and 743-854. Reportedly, nearly half the spike-specific TCRs target unmutated variant regions.

This clonotype was obtained from an adult in good health. This chain connects TRBV4-3 to TRBJ2-2; D is possibly TRBD2 (6 bases). This specimen was peripheral blood, taken on day 0 of AZD1222 vaccination. The CDR3 is CASSQAIGGPGTGELFF. The CDR3 nucleotides read TGCGCCAGCAGCCAGGCGATCGGAGGGCCGGGAACCGGGGAGCTGTTTTTT.